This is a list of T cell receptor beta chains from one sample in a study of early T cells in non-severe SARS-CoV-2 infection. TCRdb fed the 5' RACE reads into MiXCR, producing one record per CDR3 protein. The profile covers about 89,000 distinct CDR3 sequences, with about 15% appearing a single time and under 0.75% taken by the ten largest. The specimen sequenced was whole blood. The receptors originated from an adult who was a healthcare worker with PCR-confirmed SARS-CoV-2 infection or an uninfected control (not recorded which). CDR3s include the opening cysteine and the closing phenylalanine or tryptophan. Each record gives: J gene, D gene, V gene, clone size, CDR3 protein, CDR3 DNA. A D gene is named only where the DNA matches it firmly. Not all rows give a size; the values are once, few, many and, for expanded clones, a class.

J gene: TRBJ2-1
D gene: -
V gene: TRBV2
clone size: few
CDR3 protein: CASSEGPINEQFF
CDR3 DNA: TGTGCCAGCAGTGAAGGGCCTATCAATGAGCAGTTCTTC

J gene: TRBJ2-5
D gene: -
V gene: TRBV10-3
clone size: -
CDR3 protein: CAISESGQQETQYF
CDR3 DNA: TGTGCCATCAGTGAGTCCGGACAGCAAGAGACCCAGTACTTC

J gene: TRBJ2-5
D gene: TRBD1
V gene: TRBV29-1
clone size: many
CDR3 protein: CSVVRQGAPTQYF
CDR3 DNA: TGCAGCGTCGTGCGCCAGGGGGCGCCGACCCAGTACTTC

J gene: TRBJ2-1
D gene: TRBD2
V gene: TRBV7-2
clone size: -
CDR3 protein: CASSYPGGVWFF
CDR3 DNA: TGTGCCAGCAGCTACCCCGGGGGGGTCTGGTTCTTC

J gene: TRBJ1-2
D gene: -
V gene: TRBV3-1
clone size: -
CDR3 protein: CASSQGRPPSYTF
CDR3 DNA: TGTGCCAGCAGCCAAGGTCGGCCCCCCAGCTACACCTTC

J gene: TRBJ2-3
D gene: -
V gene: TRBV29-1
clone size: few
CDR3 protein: CSVERWGASDTQYF
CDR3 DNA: TGCAGCGTTGAGAGGTGGGGGGCTTCAGATACGCAGTATTTT

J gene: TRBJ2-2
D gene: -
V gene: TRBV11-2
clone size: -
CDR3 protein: CASTDQGGENTGELFF
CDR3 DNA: TGTGCCAGCACCGATCAAGGGGGAGAGAACACCGGGGAGCTGTTTTTT

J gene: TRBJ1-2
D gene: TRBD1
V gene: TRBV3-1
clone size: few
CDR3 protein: CASSQEGTGILGYTF
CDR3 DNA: TGTGCCAGCAGCCAAGAAGGGACAGGGATCCTGGGCTACACCTTC

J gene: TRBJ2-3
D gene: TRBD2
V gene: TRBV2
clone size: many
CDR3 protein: CASNFGTSPSDTQYF
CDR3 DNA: TGTGCCAGCAACTTCGGGACTAGCCCATCAGATACGCAGTATTTT

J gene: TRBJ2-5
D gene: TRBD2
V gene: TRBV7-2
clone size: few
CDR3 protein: CASSLGGLDVETQYF
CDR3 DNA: TGTGCCAGCAGCTTAGGGGGACTAGATGTGGAGACCCAGTACTTC

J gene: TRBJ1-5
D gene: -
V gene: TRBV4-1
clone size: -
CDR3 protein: CASSQDKGPLSNQPQHF
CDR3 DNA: TGCGCCAGCAGCCAAGATAAGGGCCCGCTCAGCAATCAGCCCCAGCATTTT

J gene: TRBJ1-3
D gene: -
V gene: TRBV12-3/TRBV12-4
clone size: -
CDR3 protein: CASSSAGNTIYF
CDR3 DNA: TGTGCCAGCAGTTCGGCGGGAAACACCATATATTTT

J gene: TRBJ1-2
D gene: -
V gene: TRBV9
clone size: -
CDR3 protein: CASSAGHGANYGYTF
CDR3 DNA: TGTGCCAGCAGCGCCGGACACGGGGCTAACTATGGCTACACCTTC

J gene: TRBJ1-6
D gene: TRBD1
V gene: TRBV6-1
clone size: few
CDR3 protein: CASSEEDRGSSYNSPLHF
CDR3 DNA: TGTGCCAGCAGTGAAGAAGACAGGGGAAGCTCCTATAATTCACCCCTCCACTTT

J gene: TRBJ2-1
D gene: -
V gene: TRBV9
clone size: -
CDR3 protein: CASSVSAVRGDEQFF
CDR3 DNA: TGTGCCAGCAGCGTTTCTGCGGTTAGGGGCGATGAGCAGTTCTTC

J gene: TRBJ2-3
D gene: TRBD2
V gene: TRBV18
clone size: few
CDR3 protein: CASSLSTSAADTQYF
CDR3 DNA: TGTGCCAGCTCACTTTCCACTAGCGCGGCAGATACGCAGTATTTT

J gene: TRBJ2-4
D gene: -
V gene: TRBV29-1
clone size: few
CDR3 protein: CSVFMGNIQYF
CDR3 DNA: TGCAGCGTTTTTATGGGCAACATTCAGTACTTC

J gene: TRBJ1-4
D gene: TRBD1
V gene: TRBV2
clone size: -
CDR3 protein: CASTLDRGFEKLFF
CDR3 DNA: TGTGCCAGCACCCTGGACAGGGGTTTTGAAAAACTGTTTTTT

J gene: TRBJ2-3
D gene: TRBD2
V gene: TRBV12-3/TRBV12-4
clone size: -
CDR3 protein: CASSFLRTSDTQYF
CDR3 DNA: TGTGCCAGCAGTTTTCTCCGGACTAGCGATACGCAGTATTTT

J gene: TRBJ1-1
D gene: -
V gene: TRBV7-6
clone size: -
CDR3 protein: CASSLGPGGMNTEAFF
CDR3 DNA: TGTGCCAGCAGCTTAGGCCCGGGGGGAATGAACACTGAAGCTTTCTTT

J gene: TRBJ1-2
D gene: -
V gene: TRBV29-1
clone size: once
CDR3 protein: CSVEGTYGYTF
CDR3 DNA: TGCAGCGTTGAAGGGACATATGGCTACACCTTC

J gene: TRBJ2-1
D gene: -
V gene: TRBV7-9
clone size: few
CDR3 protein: CATSSGTLNPLYNEQFF
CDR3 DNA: TGTGCCACCTCGTCCGGGACCCTAAACCCACTTTACAATGAGCAGTTCTTC

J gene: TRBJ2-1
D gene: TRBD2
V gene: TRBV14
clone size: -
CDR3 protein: CASSQASLGEGLGVEQFF
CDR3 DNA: TGTGCCAGCAGCCAAGCCTCCCTCGGGGAGGGGCTGGGAGTTGAGCAGTTCTTC

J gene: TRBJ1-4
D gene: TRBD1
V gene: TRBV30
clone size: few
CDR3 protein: CAWSATGAGELFF
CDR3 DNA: TGTGCCTGGAGTGCGACAGGGGCGGGGGAACTGTTTTTT

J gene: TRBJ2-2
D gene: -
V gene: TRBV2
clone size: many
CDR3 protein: CASRTYTAGELFF
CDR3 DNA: TGTGCCAGCAGAACCTACACCGCCGGGGAGCTGTTTTTT

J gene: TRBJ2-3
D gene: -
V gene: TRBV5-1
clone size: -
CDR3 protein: CASSRNDDTDTQYF
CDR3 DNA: TGCGCCAGCAGCCGGAACGATGACACAGATACGCAGTATTTT

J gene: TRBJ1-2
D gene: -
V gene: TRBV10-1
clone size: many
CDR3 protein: CASSEYRSYGYTF
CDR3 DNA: TGCGCCAGCAGTGAGTACCGCAGCTATGGCTACACCTTC

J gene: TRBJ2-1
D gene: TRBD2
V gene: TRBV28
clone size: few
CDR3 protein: CASSLSSGGAREQFF
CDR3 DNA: TGTGCCAGCAGTTTATCTAGCGGGGGGGCCAGGGAGCAGTTCTTC

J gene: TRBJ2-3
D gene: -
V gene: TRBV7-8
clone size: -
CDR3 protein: CASSLVGLAADTQYF
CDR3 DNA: TGTGCCAGCAGCTTAGTTGGGCTAGCCGCAGATACGCAGTATTTT

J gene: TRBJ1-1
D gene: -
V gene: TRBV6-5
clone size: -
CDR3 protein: CASRRPATGNTEAFF
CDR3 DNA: TGTGCCAGCAGAAGGCCCGCTACTGGGAACACTGAAGCTTTCTTT

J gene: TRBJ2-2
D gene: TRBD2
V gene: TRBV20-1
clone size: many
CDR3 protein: CSARPSGGGTGELFF
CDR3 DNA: TGCAGTGCTAGACCTAGCGGGGGGGGCACCGGGGAGCTGTTTTTT

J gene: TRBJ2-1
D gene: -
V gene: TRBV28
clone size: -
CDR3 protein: CASTTPRRAEQFF
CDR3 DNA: TGTGCCAGCACAACACCCAGGAGGGCTGAGCAGTTCTTC

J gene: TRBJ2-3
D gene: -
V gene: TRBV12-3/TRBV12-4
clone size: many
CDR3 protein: CASSLGTGTDTQYF
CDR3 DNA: TGTGCCAGCAGCTTAGGGACTGGGACAGATACGCAGTATTTT

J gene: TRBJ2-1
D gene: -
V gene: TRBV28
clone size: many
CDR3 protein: CASSSFSNEQFF
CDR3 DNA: TGTGCCAGCAGCTCATTTAGCAATGAGCAGTTCTTC

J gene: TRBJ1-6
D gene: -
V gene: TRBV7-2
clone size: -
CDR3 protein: CASSLEGDTLHF
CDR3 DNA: TGTGCCAGCAGCTTAGAAGGGGACACCCTCCACTTT

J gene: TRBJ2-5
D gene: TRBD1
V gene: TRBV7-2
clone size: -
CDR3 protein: CASSPQGWLGTQYF
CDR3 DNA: TGTGCCAGCAGCCCACAGGGGTGGTTGGGGACCCAGTACTTC

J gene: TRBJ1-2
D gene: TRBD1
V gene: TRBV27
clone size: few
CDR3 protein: CASSLGTGGIYGYTF
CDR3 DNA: TGTGCCAGCAGTTTAGGGACAGGGGGCATCTATGGCTACACCTTC

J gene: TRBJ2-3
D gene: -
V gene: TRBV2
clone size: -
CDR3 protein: CASSEIGPSTDTQYF
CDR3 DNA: TGTGCCAGCAGTGAAATAGGGCCTAGCACAGATACGCAGTATTTT

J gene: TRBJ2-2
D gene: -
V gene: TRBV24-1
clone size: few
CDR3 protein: CATSPWGPNTGELFF
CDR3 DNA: TGTGCCACCAGCCCCTGGGGGCCGAACACCGGGGAGCTGTTTTTT

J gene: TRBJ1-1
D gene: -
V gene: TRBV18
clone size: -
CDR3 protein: CASSPRTGYLVKAFF
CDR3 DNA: TGTGCCAGCTCACCACGAACGGGGTACCTGGTGAAAGCTTTCTTT